The T cell receptor (beta chain) under discussion was sequenced for a study of blood T cell repertoires in COVID-19. Overall study: The study drew acute and convalescent COVID-19 samples from the United States, Italy and Spain.

The V and J ends lost 0 bases and 6 bases respectively, with 12 bases between them. CDR3 length: 15 residues. In germline, CDR1 is LNHNV, CDR2 YYDKDF (reference sequence). As handled by the study authors: Estimates of nucleated cell counts were drawn from the amplification of reference gene primers. Assay used: immunoSEQ multiplex PCR; TCRdb lists only in-frame clones, some missing. The V and J calls and the clone size are those of that table, but D and trimming were determined from the DNA. This sample has 350,000 to 400,000 clones, with roughly 90% found just once. Seattle enrolled patients during active infection and tracked them longitudinally.

This chain connects TRBV15 to TRBJ2-1, with D possibly TRBD1 on 5 matching bases. The sequence was collected from a woman younger than 45 with COVID-19, enrolled during active disease. The sample taken for sequencing was peripheral blood. CDR3 amino acids: CATSRDRQGGNEQFF. In nucleotides, the CDR3 is TGTGCCACCAGCAGAGATCGGCAGGGCGGCAATGAGCAGTTCTTC.